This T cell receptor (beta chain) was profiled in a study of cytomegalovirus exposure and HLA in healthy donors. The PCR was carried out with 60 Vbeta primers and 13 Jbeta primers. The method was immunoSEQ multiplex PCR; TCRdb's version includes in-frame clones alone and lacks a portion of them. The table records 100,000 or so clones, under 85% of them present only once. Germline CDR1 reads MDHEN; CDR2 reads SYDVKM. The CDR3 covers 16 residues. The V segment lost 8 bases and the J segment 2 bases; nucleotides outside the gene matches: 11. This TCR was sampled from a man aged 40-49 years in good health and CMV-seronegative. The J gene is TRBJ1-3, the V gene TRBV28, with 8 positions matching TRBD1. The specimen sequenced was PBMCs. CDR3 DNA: TGTGCCAGCGTTACAGGGGGGGCCCAGCCTGGAAACACCATATATTTT. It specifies CASVTGGAQPGNTIYF.